The 28 T cell receptor beta chains given below trace back to one sample, sequenced in a study of regulatory T cells in long-lasting Graves disease. Time point defined: persistent/refractory GD, antithyroid drugs over 5 years with positive TRAb. From PBMCs, RNA was extracted and then used to make the TCR library. The authors built TCR beta libraries using iRepertoire HTBI primers and Arm-PCR of CDR3 regions. A single record per CDR3 protein comes from TCRdb applying MiXCR to the multiplex PCR reads. The sample lists a few hundred thousand distinct CDR3 sequences, 22% occurring once. The source was peripheral blood mononuclear cells (PBMCs), collected when the disease was refractory, from a patient treated with antithyroid drugs. These receptors all stem from a female donor with Graves disease.

As regards this clonotype: A much larger clone lies one base from this, so it may be a read error. This chain joins TRBV30 and TRBJ2-7, with D possibly called TRBD1 or TRBD2 (5 bases each). Between the trimmed V and J ends, which lost 8 bases and 0 bases, there was a span of 11 bases. The CDR3 extends over 12 amino acids. Germline V CDR1 and CDR2: GTSNPN, SVGIG (reference sequence). Here the CDR3 reads CAPGRTSYEQYF. DNA for the CDR3: TGTGCCCCGGGACGGACCTCCTACGAGCAGTACTTC.

The genes are TRBV5-1 and TRBJ2-7; D unclear. Germline V gives CDR1 SGHRS, CDR2 YFSETQ. The CDR3 runs to 14 residues. The V end lost 2 bases, the J end lost 4 bases, and 13 bases lay between the germline ends. CDR3 DNA sequence: TGCGCCAGCAGCTTTTCACCAGCCCTATACGAGCAGTACTTC. Encoded protein: CASSFSPALYEQYF.

This chain joins TRBV7-6 and TRBJ2-5; 7 bases align to TRBD2. Trimming cost V 2 bases and J 0 bases; bases outside gene matches: 3. The CDR3 spans 15 residues. CDR1 SGHVS and CDR2 FNYEAQ come from the germline V gene. In DNA form, the CDR3 reads TGTGCCAGCAGCTTAATAGCGGGTTACCAAGAGACCCAGTACTTC. Its protein is CASSLIAGYQETQYF.

This chain links TRBV19 with TRBJ2-7; tentative D call: TRBD2 (5 bases). There are 14 residues in the CDR3. Between the trimmed V and J ends, which lost 5 bases and 6 bases, there was a span of 17 bases. The germline V gene encodes CDR1 LNHDA and CDR2 SQIVND (reference sequence). The CDR3 here is CASSPGSYEGEQYF. CDR3 nucleotide sequence: TGTGCCAGTAGTCCCGGGTCCTACGAGGGCGAGCAGTACTTC.

V is TRBV28 and J is TRBJ1-5; possible D gene TRBD1, 5 bases. V was shortened by 3 bases and J by 7 bases, with 16 bases between the two germline ends. CDR1 and CDR2 (germline): MDHEN, SYDVKM. The CDR3 spans 15 residues. The CDR3 nucleotides are TGTGCCAGCAGTTTTAGGCAGGGAATAGGGCAGCCCCAGCATTTT. It specifies CASSFRQGIGQPQHF.

The chain uses TRBV10-3 and TRBJ2-1, with 13 nucleotides matching TRBD2. V was pared by 3 bases and J by 3 bases, with 11 bases of the junction left unmatched. The CDR3 loop spans 19 amino acids. Germline values: CDR1 ENHRY, CDR2 SYGVKD. This CDR3 is CAISDGELAGGNDYNEQFF. Here the CDR3 DNA reads TGTGCCATCAGTGATGGGGAACTAGCGGGAGGGAATGACTACAATGAGCAGTTCTTC.

This clonotype came up many times. The rearrangement uses TRBV2 and TRBJ2-7; weak D call: TRBD2 (6 bases). The V gene's germline CDR1 is SNHLY and CDR2 FYNNEI. This CDR3 is 11 amino acids long. The V end was cut by 7 bases, the J end by 4 bases, with 8 bases between. The CDR3 protein is CASTAGYEQYF. CDR3 nucleotides: TGTGCCAGCACGGCGGGGTACGAGCAGTACTTC. Drawing the rest from reference TRBV2 and TRBJ2-7, the complete variable domain is EPEVTQTPSHQVTQMGQEVILRCVPISNHLYFYWYRQILGQKVEFLVSFYNNEISEKSEIFDDQFSVERPDGSNFTLKIRSTKLEDSAMYFCASTAGYEQYFGPGTRLTVT.

This clonotype was counted only a few times. V gene TRBV9 combines with J gene TRBJ2-7, with unresolved D. The germline gives CDR1 SGDLS, CDR2 YYNGEE. Trimming removed 4 bases at V and 2 bases at J, with 19 bases between. CDR3 length: 16 amino acids. The CDR3 region has the DNA TGTGCCAGCAGCCCTTCGGACCCAGACATCACCTACGAGCAGTACTTC. Amino acid sequence: CASSPSDPDITYEQYF.

The rearrangement joins TRBV30 to TRBJ1-1; no firm D call. Trimming left V 5 bases short and J 0 bases short, with 7 bases between. The CDR3 loop spans 12 amino acids. Germline loops: CDR1 GTSNPN, CDR2 SVGIG (reference sequence). DNA of the CDR3: TGTGCCTGGGGAACTCTGAACACTGAAGCTTTCTTT. Protein product: CAWGTLNTEAFF.

The rearrangement uses TRBV27 and TRBJ2-1, with 8 nucleotides matching TRBD2. Unmatched junction bases numbered 8, after V lost 0 bases and J lost 4 bases. The V gene's germline CDR1 is MNHEY and CDR2 SMNVEV (reference sequence). CDR3 length equals 17 residues. CDR3 coding DNA: TGTGCCAGCAGTTTATCGCAGTGGACTAGCCCGTACAATGAGCAGTTCTTC. It translates to CASSLSQWTSPYNEQFF.

As for this clonotype: A much larger clone is a single base away; this may be a read error. V usage is TRBV2 and J usage is TRBJ2-5; 7 nucleotides agree with TRBD2. The V and J ends lost 4 bases and 1 base, in that order; junction bases with no gene match: 6. This CDR3 region has 15 residues. CDR1 SNHLY and CDR2 FYNNEI come from the germline V gene. The CDR3 DNA follows: TGTGCCAGCAGTGGGGCTAGCGGACTCCAAGAGACCCAGTACTTC. Encoded protein: CASSGASGLQETQYF. The full variable domain, rest sourced from reference TRBV2 and TRBJ2-5, is EPEVTQTPSHQVTQMGQEVILRCVPISNHLYFYWYRQILGQKVEFLVSFYNNEISEKSEIFDDQFSVERPDGSNFTLKIRSTKLEDSAMYFCASSGASGLQETQYFGPGTRLLVL.

This clonotype was counted only a few times. This sequence joins TRBV10-3 and TRBJ1-4, with TRBD1 matching 8 bases. The CDR3 covers 14 residues. In germline, CDR1 is ENHRY, CDR2 SYGVKD. V shed 10 bases and J 8 bases; nucleotides not matched to a gene: 12. The CDR3 here is CATTPGGREEKLFF. CDR3 nucleotides: TGTGCCACGACCCCAGGGGGCAGGGAGGAAAAACTGTTTTTT.

A note on this clonotype: A clone one base away is much larger, so this may be a read error. V usage is TRBV28 and J usage is TRBJ2-7; 9 bases map to TRBD2. CDR1 is MDHEN, CDR2 SYDVKM, per germline. The CDR3 is 17 residues long. The CDR3 DNA is TGTGCCGGCAGTCCCCTAGCGGGATCAGGTATGGTCTACGAGCAGTACTTC. Amino acids: CAGSPLAGSGMVYEQYF. Based on the CDR3 plus reference TRBV28 and TRBJ2-7, the full variable domain is DVKVTQSSRYLVKRTGEKVFLECVQDMDHENMFWYRQDPGLGLRLIYFSYDVKMKEKGDIPEGYSVSREKKERFSLILESASTNQTSMYLCAGSPLAGSGMVYEQYFGPGTRLTVT.

The chain combines TRBV7-6 with TRBJ2-2; D gene ambiguous. Germline V lookup: CDR1 SGHVS, CDR2 FNYEAQ. The CDR3 length is 12 residues. With 0 bases removed from V and 7 bases from J, the gap between germline ends came to 3 bases. The CDR3 sequence is CASSLAGGELFF. The CDR3 nucleotides read TGTGCCAGCAGCTTAGCTGGCGGGGAGCTGTTTTTT. Using reference TRBV7-6 and TRBJ2-2 for the parts outside the CDR3, the full variable domain is GAGVSQSPRYKVTKRGQDVALRCDPISGHVSLYWYRQALGQGPEFLTYFNYEAQQDKSGLPNDRFSAERPEGSISTLTIQRTEQRDSAMYRCASSLAGGELFFGEGSRLTVL.

The table lists this clonotype with many counts. The rearrangement links TRBV28 to TRBJ1-5; D unclear. The CDR3 consists of 14 residues. Trimming stripped 3 bases from V and 3 bases from J, with 9 bases between. CDR1 and CDR2 (germline): MDHEN, SYDVKM. CDR3 nucleotides: TGTGCCAGCAGTTTGCCCCAGCCCAATCAGCCCCAGCATTTT. Residues: CASSLPQPNQPQHF.

The chain has TRBV7-2 and TRBJ2-2; 7 nucleotides line up with TRBD1. Germline V CDR1 and CDR2: SGHTA, FQGNSA. With V trimmed by 4 bases and J by 6 bases, 8 bases remained unmatched. The CDR3 runs to 15 residues. In nucleotides, the CDR3 is TGTGCCAGCAGCTACCGGGACAGATCCTCCGGGGAGCTGTTTTTT. Translated, it gives CASSYRDRSSGELFF. The variable domain in full, with the rest retrieved from reference TRBV7-2 and TRBJ2-2, is GAGVSQSPSNKVTEKGKDVELRCDPISGHTALYWYRQSLGQGLEFLIYFQGNSAPDKSGLPSDRFSAERTGGSVSTLTIQRTQQEDSAVYLCASSYRDRSSGELFFGEGSRLTVL.

V and J are TRBV18 and TRBJ2-7, with 11 bases lining up with TRBD2. Germline V gene lookup returns CDR1 KGHSH and CDR2 LQKENI. The CDR3 length is 15 residues. Unmatched junction bases numbered 7, after V lost 6 bases and J lost 3 bases. The CDR3 region has the DNA TGTGCCAGCTCTCCCAATAGCGGGAGGGTCTACGAGCAGTACTTC. This gives the protein CASSPNSGRVYEQYF.

This clonotype was recorded at least ten times. The chain combines TRBV28 with TRBJ2-1; TRBD2 agrees at 9 bases. J lost 15 bases, V lost 2 bases, and 8 bases had no gene match. The CDR3 has 13 amino acids. CDR1 and CDR2 (germline): MDHEN, SYDVKM. The CDR3 bases are TGTGCCAGCAGTTTAGCGGGAGGGCGACGGGTGTTCTTC. Translated: CASSLAGGRRVFF.

This clonotype has only a few counts. The gene calls are TRBV6-2 or TRBV6-3 and TRBJ1-4, with D possibly TRBD1 on 6 matching bases. Trimming left V 2 bases short and J 3 bases short, with 13 bases between. Per germline, CDR1 MNHEY and CDR2 SVGEGT. The CDR3 loop spans 16 amino acids. The CDR3 DNA reads TGTGCCAGCAGTTACCTGGGGGCCGAGGCTAATGAAAAACTGTTTTTT. Translated: CASSYLGAEANEKLFF.

This clonotype turned up a few times. The rearrangement uses TRBV6-1 and TRBJ1-2; 10 positions match TRBD1. V lost 7 bases, J lost 7 bases, and 3 bases stayed unmatched. The CDR3 spans 12 residues. The V gene's germline CDR1 is MNHNS and CDR2 SASEGT. The CDR3 loop reads CASTDRGLGYTF. CDR3 in DNA: TGTGCCAGCACCGACAGGGGGCTTGGCTACACCTTC.

This chain connects TRBV11-2 to TRBJ2-1, with 12 bases aligning to TRBD2. Trimming cost V 5 bases and J 7 bases; bases outside gene matches: 3. Germline values: CDR1 SGHAT, CDR2 FQNNGV. This CDR3 region has 14 residues. CDR3 amino acids: CASSQTSGSNEQFF. The CDR3 DNA is TGTGCCAGCAGCCAGACTAGCGGGAGTAATGAGCAGTTCTTC.

The chain combines TRBV9 with TRBJ2-3, with 10 bases that match TRBD2. V shed 3 bases and J 4 bases; nucleotides not matched to a gene: 5. Germline V CDR1 and CDR2: SGDLS, YYNGEE. The CDR3 sequence is 15 residues long. CDR3 DNA: TGTGCCAGCAGCGCAACTCTAGCGGGAGCAGATACGCAGTATTTT. This translates into CASSATLAGADTQYF.

This clonotype has only a few counts. The rearrangement links TRBV7-8 to TRBJ2-3; D unclear. The CDR3 loop spans 11 amino acids. Germline assignment: CDR1 SGHVS and CDR2 FQNEAQ. Trimming took off 2 bases at V and 8 bases at J, with 5 bases between the two ends. As DNA, the CDR3 is TGTGCCAGCAGCTTAAGTGGTACGCAGTATTTT. Translation: CASSLSGTQYF.

Turning to this clonotype: A far larger clone is off by one base, so a read error is likely. The chain recombines TRBV2 with TRBJ2-5, with D tentatively TRBD1 (5 bases). Germline V gene data show CDR1 as SNHLY and CDR2 as FYNNEI. The CDR3 is 12 residues long. V shed 3 bases and J shed 3 bases, with 5 bases lying between them. The CDR3 spells CASSDREETQYF. In DNA, the CDR3 is TGTGCCAGCAGTGACAGGGAAGAGACCCAGTACTTC.

This clonotype was seen at least ten times. The rearrangement links TRBV6-5 to TRBJ1-1; 7 bases are shared with TRBD1. Germline values: CDR1 MNHEY, CDR2 SVGAGI. The length of the CDR3 is 15 residues. V lost 0 bases, J lost 3 bases, and 4 bases stayed unmatched. CDR3 loop: CASSYSHRGHTEAFF. CDR3 bases: TGTGCCAGCAGTTACTCGCACAGGGGCCACACTGAAGCTTTCTTT.

This clonotype showed up many times. The V and J genes are TRBV7-9 and TRBJ1-1; D gene unclear. Germline V gives CDR1 SEHNR, CDR2 FQNEAQ (reference sequence). There are 13 residues in the CDR3. The V gene lost 3 bases and the J gene lost 3 bases, with 8 bases spanning the gap. This CDR3 reads CASSLGSYTEAFF. CDR3 nucleotide sequence: TGTGCCAGCAGCTTGGGCAGCTACACTGAAGCTTTCTTT.

This clonotype has ten or more counts. The rearrangement links TRBV28 to TRBJ2-5; TRBD2 aligns across 8 bases. CDR1 and CDR2 from the germline V gene are MDHEN and SYDVKM. The CDR3 totals 15 residues. V lost 6 bases and J lost 6; bases outside the gene matches: 12. The CDR3 loop reads CASRLSGRSVQTQYF. Written as DNA, the CDR3 is TGTGCCAGCAGACTAAGCGGGAGATCCGTCCAGACCCAGTACTTC.

This clonotype was seen more than once but under ten times. The chain combines TRBV7-9 with TRBJ1-1; unclear D gene. Trimming left V 1 base short and J 10 bases short, with 10 bases between. Germline CDR1 reads SEHNR; CDR2 reads FQNEAQ (reference sequence). The CDR3 spans 12 residues. The chain's CDR3 is CASSLVVQVAFF. In nucleotides, the CDR3 is TGTGCCAGCAGCTTAGTTGTCCAGGTAGCTTTCTTT.